This T cell receptor beta chain was sequenced in a study of CD8 T cells in ankylosing spondylitis. General study points: The study identified a TCR beta motif of roughly eight highly homologous variants that appeared characteristic of ankylosing spondylitis blood. Previously reported in reactive arthritis synovial fluid and blood were some of the motif variants. Clones that were linked to disease were CD8+ and were relatively rare in peripheral blood.

The CDR3 totals 14 residues. CDR1 and CDR2 from the germline V gene are SGHRS and YFSETQ. Trimming left V 0 bases short and J 6 bases short, with 12 bases between. TCRdb re-called the 5' RACE reads with MiXCR, one entry per CDR3 protein. The sample has about 450,000 distinct CDR3 sequences, 25% to 30% seen once; the top ten hold roughly 0.9%. On this clonotype itself: No antigen is known for it.

Source material: blood, either unsorted or a sorted T cell fraction (not recorded which). The TCR was taken from a male donor with ankylosing spondylitis. The rearrangement uses TRBV5-1 and TRBJ1-2; D remains unclear. The CDR3: CASSLVAGQDGYTF. CDR3 DNA: TGCGCCAGCAGCTTGGTAGCCGGGCAAGATGGCTACACCTTC.